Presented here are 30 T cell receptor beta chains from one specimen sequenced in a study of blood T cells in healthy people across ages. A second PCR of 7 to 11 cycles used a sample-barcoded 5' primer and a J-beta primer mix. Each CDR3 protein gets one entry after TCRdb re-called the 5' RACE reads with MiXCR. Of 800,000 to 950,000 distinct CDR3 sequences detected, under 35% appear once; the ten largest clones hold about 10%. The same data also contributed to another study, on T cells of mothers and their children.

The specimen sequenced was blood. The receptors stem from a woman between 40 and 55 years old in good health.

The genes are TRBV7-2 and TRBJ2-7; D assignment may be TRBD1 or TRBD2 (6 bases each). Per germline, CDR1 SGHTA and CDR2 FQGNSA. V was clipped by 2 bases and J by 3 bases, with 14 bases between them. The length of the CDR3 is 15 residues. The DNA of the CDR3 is TGTGCCAGCAGCTTAACGTCGGGGGCTTACTACGAGCAGTACTTC. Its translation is CASSLTSGAYYEQYF.

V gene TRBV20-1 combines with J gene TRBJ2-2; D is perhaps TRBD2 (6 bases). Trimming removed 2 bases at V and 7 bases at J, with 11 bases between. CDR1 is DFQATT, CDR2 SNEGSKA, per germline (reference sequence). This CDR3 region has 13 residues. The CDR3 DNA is TGCAGTGCTAGATCTGTGGGAGGCGGGGAGCTGTTTTTT. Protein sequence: CSARSVGGGELFF.

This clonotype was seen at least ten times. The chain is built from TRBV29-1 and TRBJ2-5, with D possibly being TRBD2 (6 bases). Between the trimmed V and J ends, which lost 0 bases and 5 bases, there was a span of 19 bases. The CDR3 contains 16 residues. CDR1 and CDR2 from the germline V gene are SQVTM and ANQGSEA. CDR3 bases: TGCAGCGTTGAAGACCTGAGTGGGGCTAGCGACGAGACCCAGTACTTC. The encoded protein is CSVEDLSGASDETQYF.

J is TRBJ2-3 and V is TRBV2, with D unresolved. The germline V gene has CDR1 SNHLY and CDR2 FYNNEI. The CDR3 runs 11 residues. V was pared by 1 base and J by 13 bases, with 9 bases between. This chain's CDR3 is CASSEGRSEYF. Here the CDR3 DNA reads TGTGCCAGCAGTGAAGGGAGATCGGAGTATTTT. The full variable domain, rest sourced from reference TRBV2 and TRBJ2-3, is EPEVTQTPSHQVTQMGQEVILRCVPISNHLYFYWYRQILGQKVEFLVSFYNNEISEKSEIFDDQFSVERPDGSNFTLKIRSTKLEDSAMYFCASSEGRSEYFGPGTRLTVL.

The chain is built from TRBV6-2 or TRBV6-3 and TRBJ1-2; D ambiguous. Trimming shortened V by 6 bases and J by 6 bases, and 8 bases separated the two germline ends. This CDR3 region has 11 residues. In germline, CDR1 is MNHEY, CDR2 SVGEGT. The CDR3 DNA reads TGTGCCAGCAGCCAAAGTCATGGCTACACCTTC. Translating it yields CASSQSHGYTF.

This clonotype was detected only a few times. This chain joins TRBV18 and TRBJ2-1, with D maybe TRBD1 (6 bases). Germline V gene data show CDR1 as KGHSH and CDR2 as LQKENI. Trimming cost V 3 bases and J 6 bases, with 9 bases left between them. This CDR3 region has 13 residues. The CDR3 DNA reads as TGTGCCAGCTCACCGGGGGCTCGCAATGAGCAGTTCTTC. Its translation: CASSPGARNEQFF.

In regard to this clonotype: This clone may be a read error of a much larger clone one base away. The CDR3 nucleotides read TGCGCTAGCAGCCAAGAAGGGGGGACTAGCGGGGATGGGCAGTTCTTC. Its protein product is CASSQEGGTSGDGQFF. The rearrangement joins TRBV4-3 to TRBJ2-1, with TRBD2 matching 13 bases. The germline gives CDR1 LGHNA, CDR2 YSLEER. This CDR3 contains 16 residues.

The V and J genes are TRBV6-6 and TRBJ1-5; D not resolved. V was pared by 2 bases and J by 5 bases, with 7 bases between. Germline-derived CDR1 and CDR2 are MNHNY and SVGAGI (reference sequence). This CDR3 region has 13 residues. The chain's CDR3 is CASSYVGHQPQHF. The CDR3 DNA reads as TGTGCCAGCAGTTACGTTGGCCATCAGCCCCAGCATTTT.

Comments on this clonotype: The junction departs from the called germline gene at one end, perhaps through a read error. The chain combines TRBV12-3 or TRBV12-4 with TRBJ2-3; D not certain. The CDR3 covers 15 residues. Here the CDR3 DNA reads TGTGCCAGCAGTTTACTGGGTTTGGGCACAGATGCGCAGTATTTT. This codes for CASSLLGLGTDAQYF.

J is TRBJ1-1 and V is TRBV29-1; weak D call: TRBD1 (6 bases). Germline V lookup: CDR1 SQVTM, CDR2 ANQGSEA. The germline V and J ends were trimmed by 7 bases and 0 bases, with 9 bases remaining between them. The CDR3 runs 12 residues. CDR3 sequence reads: CSGGAVNTEAFF. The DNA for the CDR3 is TGCAGCGGGGGGGCAGTGAACACTGAAGCTTTCTTT.

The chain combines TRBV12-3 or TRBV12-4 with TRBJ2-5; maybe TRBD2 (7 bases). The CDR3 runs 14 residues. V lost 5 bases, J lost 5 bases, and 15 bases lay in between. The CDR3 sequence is CASSRGGPWETQYF. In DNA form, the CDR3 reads TGTGCCAGCAGTAGGGGGGGGCCTTGGGAGACCCAGTACTTC.

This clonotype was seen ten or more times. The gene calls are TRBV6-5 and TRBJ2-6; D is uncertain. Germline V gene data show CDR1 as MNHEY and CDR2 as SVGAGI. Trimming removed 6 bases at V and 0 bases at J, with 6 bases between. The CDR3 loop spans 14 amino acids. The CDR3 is CASRYFSGANVLTF. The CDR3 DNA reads TGTGCCAGCAGATATTTCTCTGGGGCCAACGTCCTGACTTTC.

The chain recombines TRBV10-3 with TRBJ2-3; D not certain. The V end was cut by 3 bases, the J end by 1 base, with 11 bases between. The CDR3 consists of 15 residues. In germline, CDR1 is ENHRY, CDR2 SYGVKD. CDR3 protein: CAISDWEGGTDTQYF. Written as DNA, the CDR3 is TGTGCCATCAGTGATTGGGAAGGTGGCACAGATACGCAGTATTTT.

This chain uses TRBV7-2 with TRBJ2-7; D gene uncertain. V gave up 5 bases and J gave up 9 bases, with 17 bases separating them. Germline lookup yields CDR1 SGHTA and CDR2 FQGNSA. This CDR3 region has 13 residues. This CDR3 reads CASSPGRPTRQYF. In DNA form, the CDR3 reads TGTGCCAGCAGCCCCGGACGACCAACTCGGCAGTACTTC.

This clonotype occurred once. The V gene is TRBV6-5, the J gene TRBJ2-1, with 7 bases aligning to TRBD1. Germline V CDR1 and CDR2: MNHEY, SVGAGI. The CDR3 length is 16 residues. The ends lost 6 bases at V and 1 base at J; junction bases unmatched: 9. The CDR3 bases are TGTGCCAGCAGCCGCGTGGGACAGAGGTCCTACAATGAGCAGTTCTTC. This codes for CASSRVGQRSYNEQFF.

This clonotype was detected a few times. The CDR3 is CASSSGTGEDYGYTF. In DNA, the CDR3 is TGCGCCAGCAGCTCGGGGACAGGGGAGGACTATGGCTACACCTTC. The V gene is TRBV5-1, the J gene TRBJ1-2; 10 bases match TRBD1. Germline lookup yields CDR1 SGHRS and CDR2 YFSETQ. The CDR3 loop spans 15 amino acids. With 3 bases clipped from V and 3 bases from J, the junction kept 5 bases outside the gene matches.

The CDR3 spells CASSLRSLSSYNSPLHF. The CDR3 DNA reads TGTGCCAGCAGCTTAAGGTCCCTAAGCTCCTATAATTCACCCCTCCACTTT. The chain uses TRBV7-2 and TRBJ1-6; the D is unclear. The V gene lost 2 bases and the J gene lost 0 bases, with 11 bases spanning the gap. The CDR3 loop spans 17 amino acids. Germline V CDR1 and CDR2: SGHTA, FQGNSA. The entire variable domain, with the rest obtained from reference TRBV7-2 and TRBJ1-6, is as follows: GAGVSQSPSNKVTEKGKDVELRCDPISGHTALYWYRQSLGQGLEFLIYFQGNSAPDKSGLPSDRFSAERTGGSVSTLTIQRTQQEDSAVYLCASSLRSLSSYNSPLHFGNGTRLTVT.

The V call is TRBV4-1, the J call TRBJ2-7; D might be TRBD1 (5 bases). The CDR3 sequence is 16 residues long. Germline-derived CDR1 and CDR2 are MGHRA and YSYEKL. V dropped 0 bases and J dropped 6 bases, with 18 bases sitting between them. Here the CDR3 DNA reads TGCGCCAGCAGCCAAGAGGTAGGCAGGGTAGGTGGCGAGCAGTACTTC. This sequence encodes CASSQEVGRVGGEQYF.

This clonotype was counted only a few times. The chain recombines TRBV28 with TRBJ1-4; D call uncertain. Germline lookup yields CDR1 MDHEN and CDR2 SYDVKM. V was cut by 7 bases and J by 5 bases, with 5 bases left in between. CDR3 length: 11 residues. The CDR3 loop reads CASTSNEKLFF. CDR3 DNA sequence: TGTGCCAGCACCTCCAATGAAAAACTGTTTTTT.

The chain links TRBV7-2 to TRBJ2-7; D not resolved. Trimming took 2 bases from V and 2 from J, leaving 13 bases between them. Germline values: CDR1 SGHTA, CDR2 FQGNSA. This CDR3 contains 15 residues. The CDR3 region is CASSLFPEQTYEQYF. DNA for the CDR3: TGTGCCAGCAGCTTATTCCCAGAGCAGACCTACGAGCAGTACTTC.

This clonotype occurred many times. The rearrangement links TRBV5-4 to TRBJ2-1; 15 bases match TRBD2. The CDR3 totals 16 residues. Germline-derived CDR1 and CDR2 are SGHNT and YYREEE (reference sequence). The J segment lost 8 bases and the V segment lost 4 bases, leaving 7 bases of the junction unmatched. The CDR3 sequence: CASSPGTSGGWDEQFF. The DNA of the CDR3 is TGTGCCAGCAGCCCAGGGACTAGCGGGGGGTGGGATGAGCAGTTCTTC.

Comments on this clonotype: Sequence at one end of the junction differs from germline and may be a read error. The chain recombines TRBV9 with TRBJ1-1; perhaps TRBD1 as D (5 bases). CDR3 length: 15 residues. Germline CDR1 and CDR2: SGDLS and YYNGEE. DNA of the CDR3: TGTGCCATCAGCGTAGACTCGGGGACGAACACTGAAGCTTTCTTT. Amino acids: CAISVDSGTNTEAFF.

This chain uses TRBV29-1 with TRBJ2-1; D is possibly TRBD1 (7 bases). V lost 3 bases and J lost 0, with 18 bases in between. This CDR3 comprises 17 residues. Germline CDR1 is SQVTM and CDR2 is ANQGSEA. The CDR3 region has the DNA TGCAGCGTTGACCGCAGGGGGGTCTCGAGCTCCTACAATGAGCAGTTCTTC. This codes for CSVDRRGVSSSYNEQFF.

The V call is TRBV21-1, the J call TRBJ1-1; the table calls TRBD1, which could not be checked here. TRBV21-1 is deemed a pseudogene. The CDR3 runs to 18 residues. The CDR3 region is CASSKVGDRGPLNTEAFF. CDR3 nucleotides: TGTGCCAGCAGCAAAGTGGGAGACAGGGGCCCTCTGAACACTGAAGCTTTCTTT.

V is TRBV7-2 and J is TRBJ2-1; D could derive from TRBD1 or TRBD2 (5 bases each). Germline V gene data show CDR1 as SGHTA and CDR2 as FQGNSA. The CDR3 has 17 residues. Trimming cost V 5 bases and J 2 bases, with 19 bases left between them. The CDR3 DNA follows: TGTGCCAGCAGCGGCCGACGAGGGGAGAGCCCCTACAATGAGCAGTTCTTC. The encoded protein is CASSGRRGESPYNEQFF.

As DNA, the CDR3 is TGTGCCACCAGTGAACCCGGTCGGGGGCAATGGAACACCGGGGAGCTGTTTTTT. Translation gives CATSEPGRGQWNTGELFF. The rearrangement joins TRBV24-1 to TRBJ2-2; the D gene could be TRBD1 or TRBD2 (6 bases each). The germline CDR1 and CDR2 sequences are KGHDR and SFDVKD. The CDR3 runs to 18 residues. Trimming took 4 bases from V and 1 from J, leaving 18 bases between them.

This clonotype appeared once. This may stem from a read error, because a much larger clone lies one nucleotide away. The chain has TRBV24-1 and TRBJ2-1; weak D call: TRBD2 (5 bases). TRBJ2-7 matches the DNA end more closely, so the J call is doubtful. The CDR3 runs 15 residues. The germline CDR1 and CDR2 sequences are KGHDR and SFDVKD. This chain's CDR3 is CATSDLKRRYNEQYF. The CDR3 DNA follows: TGTGCCACCAGTGATTTAAAGCGGCGCTACAATGAGCAGTACTTC.

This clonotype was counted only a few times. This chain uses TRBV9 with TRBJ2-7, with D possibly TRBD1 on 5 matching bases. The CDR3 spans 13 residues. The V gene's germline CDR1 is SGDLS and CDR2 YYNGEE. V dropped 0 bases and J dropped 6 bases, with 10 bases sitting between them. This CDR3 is CASSVEQDREQYF. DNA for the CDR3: TGTGCCAGCAGCGTAGAACAGGACCGCGAGCAGTACTTC.

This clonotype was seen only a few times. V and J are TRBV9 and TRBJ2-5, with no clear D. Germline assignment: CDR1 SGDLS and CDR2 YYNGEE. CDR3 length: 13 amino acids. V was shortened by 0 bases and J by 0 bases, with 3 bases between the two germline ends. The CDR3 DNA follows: TGTGCCAGCAGCGTAGGGCACCAAGAGACCCAGTACTTC. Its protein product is CASSVGHQETQYF.

DNA for the CDR3: TGTGCCAGCAGCTCTCAGGGGGGGAACACTGAAGCTTTCTTT. Its translation is CASSSQGGNTEAFF. The chain joins TRBV7-2 to TRBJ1-1; 7 nucleotides align to TRBD1. This CDR3 comprises 14 residues. The V and J ends lost 4 bases and 1 base, in that order; junction bases with no gene match: 3. Germline V gene data show CDR1 as SGHTA and CDR2 as FQGNSA.